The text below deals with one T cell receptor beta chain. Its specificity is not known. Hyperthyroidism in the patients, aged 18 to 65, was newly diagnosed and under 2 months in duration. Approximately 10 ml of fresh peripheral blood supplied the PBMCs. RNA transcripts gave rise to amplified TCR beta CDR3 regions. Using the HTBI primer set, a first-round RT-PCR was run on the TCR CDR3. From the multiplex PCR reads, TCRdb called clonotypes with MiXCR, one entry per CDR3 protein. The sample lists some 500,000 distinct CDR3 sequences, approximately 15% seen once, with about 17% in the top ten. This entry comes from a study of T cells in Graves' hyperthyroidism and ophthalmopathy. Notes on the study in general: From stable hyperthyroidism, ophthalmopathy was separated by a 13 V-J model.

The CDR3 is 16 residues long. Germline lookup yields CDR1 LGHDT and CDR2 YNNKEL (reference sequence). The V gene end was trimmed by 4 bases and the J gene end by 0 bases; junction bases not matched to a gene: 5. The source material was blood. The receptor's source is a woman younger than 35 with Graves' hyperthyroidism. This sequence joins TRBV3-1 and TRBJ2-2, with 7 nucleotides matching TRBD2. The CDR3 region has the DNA TGTGCCAGCAGCCCCTGGGAGGGGCCGAACACCGGGGAGCTGTTTTTT. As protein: CASSPWEGPNTGELFF.